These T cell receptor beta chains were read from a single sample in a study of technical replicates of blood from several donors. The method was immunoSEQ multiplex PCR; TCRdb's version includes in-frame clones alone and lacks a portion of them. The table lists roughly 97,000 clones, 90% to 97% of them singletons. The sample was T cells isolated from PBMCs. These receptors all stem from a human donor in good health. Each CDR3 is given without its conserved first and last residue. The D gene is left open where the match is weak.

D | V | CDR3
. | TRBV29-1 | SVDGGSSGYT
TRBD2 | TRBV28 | ASKGASGRLDEQF
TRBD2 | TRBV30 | AWSVRTSSYNEQF
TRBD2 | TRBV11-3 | ASSPGFGTRQETQY
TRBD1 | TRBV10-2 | ASSEAGTGFEKLF
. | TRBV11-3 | ASSTAPGAEAF
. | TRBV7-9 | ASSLGKQDGYT
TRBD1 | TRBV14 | ASSDTGGRAF
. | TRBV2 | ATGTEAF
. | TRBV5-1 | ASKERDTDTQY
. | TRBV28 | ASSLIDVRGAGETQY
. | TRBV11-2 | ASSPPGGTQY
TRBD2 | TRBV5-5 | ASNLGLANEQY
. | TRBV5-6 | ASSLERDYTEAF
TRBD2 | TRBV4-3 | ASSQDPSGLSYEQY
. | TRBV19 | ASRPAGERGGYGYT
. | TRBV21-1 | ASSKVSQGIIYGYT
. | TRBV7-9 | ASSRQVGYT
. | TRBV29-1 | SVEDMGNTIY
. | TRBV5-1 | ASSLTGTEAF
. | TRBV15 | ATSRGYGINYGYT
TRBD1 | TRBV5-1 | ASDPGTGSYEQY
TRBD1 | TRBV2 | ASREWTGHRAF
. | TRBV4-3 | ASSQEVGLNTGELF
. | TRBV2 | ASRTQVQGNTIY
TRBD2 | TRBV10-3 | AISEPLAGRADTQY
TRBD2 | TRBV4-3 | ASSQAREGNSYEQY
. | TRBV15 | ATSRGSLNSYNEQF
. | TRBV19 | ASKGPLGSSYNEQF
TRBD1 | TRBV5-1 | ASSQGTGEGYT
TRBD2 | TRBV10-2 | ASSAAGGPYNEQF
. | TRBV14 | ASSRPSGEQF
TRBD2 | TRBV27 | ASSSGLAGVYEQY
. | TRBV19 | ASTSRAGSYEQY
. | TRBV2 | ASSLGARNEQF
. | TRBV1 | TSSHGTGGRNEQF
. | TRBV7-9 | ASSIKQGVTEAF
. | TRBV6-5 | ASSYSGEKLF
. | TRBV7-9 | ASSSEGEQY
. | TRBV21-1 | ATLQGSNQPQH
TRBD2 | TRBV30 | AWSREGRYYEQY
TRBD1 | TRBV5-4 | ASVDRAGNTIY
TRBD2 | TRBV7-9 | ASKAGGGNEQY
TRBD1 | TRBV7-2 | ASSLTGSTEAF
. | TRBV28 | ASSFSGYEQY
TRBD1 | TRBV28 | ASSSTGSVEKLF